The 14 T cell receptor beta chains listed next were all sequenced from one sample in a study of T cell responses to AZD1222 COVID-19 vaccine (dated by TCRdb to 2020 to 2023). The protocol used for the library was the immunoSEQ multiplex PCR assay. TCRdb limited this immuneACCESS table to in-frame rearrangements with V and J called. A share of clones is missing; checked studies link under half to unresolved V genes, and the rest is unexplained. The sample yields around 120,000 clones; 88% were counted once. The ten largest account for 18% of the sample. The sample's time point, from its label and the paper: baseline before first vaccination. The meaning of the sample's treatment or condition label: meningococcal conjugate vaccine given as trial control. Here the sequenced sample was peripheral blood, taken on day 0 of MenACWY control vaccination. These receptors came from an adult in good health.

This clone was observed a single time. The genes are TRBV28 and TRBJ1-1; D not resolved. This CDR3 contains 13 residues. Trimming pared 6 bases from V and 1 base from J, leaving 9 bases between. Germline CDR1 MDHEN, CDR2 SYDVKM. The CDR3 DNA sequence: TGTGCCAGCAGCGCGGACCGGAACACTGAAGCTTTCTTT. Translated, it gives CASSADRNTEAFF.

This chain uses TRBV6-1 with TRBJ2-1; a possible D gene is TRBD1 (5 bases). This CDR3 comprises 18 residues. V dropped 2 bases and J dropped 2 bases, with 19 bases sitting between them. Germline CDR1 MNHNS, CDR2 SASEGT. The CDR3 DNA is TGTGCCAGCAGTGAACCAGAAGGGGCTAGGTCCCCCTACAATGAGCAGTTCTTC. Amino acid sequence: CASSEPEGARSPYNEQFF.

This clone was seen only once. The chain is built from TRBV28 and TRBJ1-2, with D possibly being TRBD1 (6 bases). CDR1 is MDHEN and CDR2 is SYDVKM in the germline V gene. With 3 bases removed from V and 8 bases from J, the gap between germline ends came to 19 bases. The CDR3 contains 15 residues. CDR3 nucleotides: TGTGCCAGCAGTTTCTCCGGGGGCCCCTCGGCCGGCTACACCTTC. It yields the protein CASSFSGGPSAGYTF.

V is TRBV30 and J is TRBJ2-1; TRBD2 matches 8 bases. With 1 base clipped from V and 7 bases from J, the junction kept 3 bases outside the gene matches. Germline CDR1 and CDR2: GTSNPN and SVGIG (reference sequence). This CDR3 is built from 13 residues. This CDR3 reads CAWSDGLANEQFF. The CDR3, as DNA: TGTGCCTGGAGTGACGGACTAGCAAATGAGCAGTTCTTC.

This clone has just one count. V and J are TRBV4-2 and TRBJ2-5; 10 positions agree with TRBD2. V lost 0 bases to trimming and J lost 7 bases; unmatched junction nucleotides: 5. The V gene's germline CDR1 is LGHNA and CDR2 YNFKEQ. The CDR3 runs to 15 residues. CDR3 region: CASSQELAGARTQYF. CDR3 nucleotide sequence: TGTGCCAGCAGCCAAGAGCTAGCGGGAGCAAGGACCCAGTACTTC.

CDR3 residues: CASSLADTQYF. The CDR3 DNA sequence: TGTGCCAGCAGCTTAGCAGATACGCAGTATTTT. The chain couples TRBV11-2 to TRBJ2-3, with no clear D. The V gene lost 1 base and the J gene lost 4 bases, with 0 bases spanning the gap. Germline V gives CDR1 SGHAT, CDR2 FQNNGV. CDR3 length equals 11 residues.

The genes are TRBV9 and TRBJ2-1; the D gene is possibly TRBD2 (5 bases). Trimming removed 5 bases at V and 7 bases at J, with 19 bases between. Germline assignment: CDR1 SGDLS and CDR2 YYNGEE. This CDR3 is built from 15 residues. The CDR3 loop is CASRDTGSGRNEQFF. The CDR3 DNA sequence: TGTGCCAGCAGAGATACGGGGTCCGGTCGGAATGAGCAGTTCTTC.

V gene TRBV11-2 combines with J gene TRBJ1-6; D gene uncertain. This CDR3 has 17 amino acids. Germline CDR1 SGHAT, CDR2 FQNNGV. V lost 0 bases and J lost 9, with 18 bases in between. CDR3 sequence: CASSLDNGMPLVSPLHF. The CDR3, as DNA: TGTGCCAGCAGCTTAGATAACGGGATGCCCTTAGTTTCACCCCTCCACTTT.

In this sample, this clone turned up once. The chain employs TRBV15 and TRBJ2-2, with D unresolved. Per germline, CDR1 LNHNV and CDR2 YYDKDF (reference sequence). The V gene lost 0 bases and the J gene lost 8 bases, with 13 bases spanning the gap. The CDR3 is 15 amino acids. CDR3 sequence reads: CATSRDLGASGELFF. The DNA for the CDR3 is TGTGCCACCAGCAGAGATCTAGGAGCCTCGGGGGAGCTGTTTTTT.

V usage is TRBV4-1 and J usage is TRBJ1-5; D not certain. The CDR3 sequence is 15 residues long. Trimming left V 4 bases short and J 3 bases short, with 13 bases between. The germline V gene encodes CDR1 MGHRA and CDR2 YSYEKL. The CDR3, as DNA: TGCGCCAGCAGCCCAGAGCGGCAGAACAATCAGCCCCAGCATTTT. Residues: CASSPERQNNQPQHF.

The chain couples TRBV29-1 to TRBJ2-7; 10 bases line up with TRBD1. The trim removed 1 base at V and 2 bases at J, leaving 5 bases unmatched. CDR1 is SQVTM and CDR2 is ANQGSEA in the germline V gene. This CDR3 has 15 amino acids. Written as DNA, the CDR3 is TGCAGCGTTGAAGTCAGGGACAGGGGTACCTACGAGCAGTACTTC. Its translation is CSVEVRDRGTYEQYF.

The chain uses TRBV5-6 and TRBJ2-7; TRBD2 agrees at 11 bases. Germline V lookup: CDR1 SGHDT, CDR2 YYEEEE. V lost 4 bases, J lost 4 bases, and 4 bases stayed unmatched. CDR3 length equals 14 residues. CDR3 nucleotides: TGTGCCAGCAGCCAACTAGCGGGAGAGTACGAGCAGTACTTC. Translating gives CASSQLAGEYEQYF.

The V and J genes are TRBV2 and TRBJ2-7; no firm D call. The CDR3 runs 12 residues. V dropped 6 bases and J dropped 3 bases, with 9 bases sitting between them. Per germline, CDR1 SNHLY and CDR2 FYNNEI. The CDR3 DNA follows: TGTGCCAGCAGCGGCGGCATCTACGAGCAGTACTTC. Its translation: CASSGGIYEQYF.

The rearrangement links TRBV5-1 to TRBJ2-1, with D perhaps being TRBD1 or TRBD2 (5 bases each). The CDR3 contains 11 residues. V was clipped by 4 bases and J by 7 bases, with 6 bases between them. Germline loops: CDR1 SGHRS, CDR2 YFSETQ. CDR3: CASSGGNEQFF. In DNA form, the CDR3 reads TGCGCCAGCAGCGGGGGAAATGAGCAGTTCTTC.